This section outlines one T cell receptor beta chain sequence together with its context. Its specificity is unknown. This sample is drawn from a study of cytomegalovirus exposure and HLA in healthy donors. Study information: Findings of an earlier analysis included about 120 million unique TCR beta sequences from 180 million or so T cells. General study findings and limits: In vitro testing confirmed a few CMV-associated chains as specific for CMV antigens.

The PCR made use of 60 Vbeta and 13 Jbeta primers. Generated by immunoSEQ multiplex PCR, the TCRdb table keeps only in-frame clones and is missing some. There are over 130,000 clones in the sample; 65% to 85% occur only once, and approximately 2.4% lies in the top ten. This TCR came from a male donor in good health and CMV-seronegative. Sequencing was carried out using PBMCs.

CDR3 in DNA: TGTGCCTGGGACTTAACGAGGAGTAACTATGGCTACACCTTC. It specifies CAWDLTRSNYGYTF. The rearrangement uses TRBV30 and TRBJ1-2; no firm D call. The CDR3 extends over 14 amino acids. V was shortened by 5 bases and J by 1 base, with 14 bases between the two germline ends. Germline V gene data show CDR1 as GTSNPN and CDR2 as SVGIG (reference sequence). The complete variable domain, with remaining parts taken from reference TRBV30 and TRBJ1-2, reads SQTIHQWPATLVQPVGSPLSLECTVEGTSNPNLYWYRQAAGRGLQLLFYSVGIGQISSEVPQNLSASRPQDRQFILSSKKLLLSDSGFYLCAWDLTRSNYGYTFGSGTRLTVV.